This TCR beta chain is from a study of OX40 agonist ivuxolimab in advanced cancers. TCRdb's table, derived via immunoSEQ multiplex PCR, lists solely in-frame clones and lacks some. The table records tens of thousands of clones, over 75% of them present only once. From germline, CDR1 is MNHNY and CDR2 SVGAGI (reference sequence). V lost 7 bases and J 6 bases, leaving 21 bases between the germline ends. CDR3 size: 15 residues. The sequencing used CD4+ or CD8+ T cells sorted from blood, collected in a trial of the OX40 agonist ivuxolimab. This TCR derives from an adult with an advanced solid tumor such as melanoma, head and neck, liver or kidney cancer. The V and J genes are TRBV6-6 and TRBJ1-1; tentative D call: TRBD1 (5 bases). The CDR3 DNA sequence: TGTGCCAGCACCGGGCAGGGAGGTGACGTCCCTGAAGCTTTCTTT. Amino acid sequence: CASTGQGGDVPEAFF.